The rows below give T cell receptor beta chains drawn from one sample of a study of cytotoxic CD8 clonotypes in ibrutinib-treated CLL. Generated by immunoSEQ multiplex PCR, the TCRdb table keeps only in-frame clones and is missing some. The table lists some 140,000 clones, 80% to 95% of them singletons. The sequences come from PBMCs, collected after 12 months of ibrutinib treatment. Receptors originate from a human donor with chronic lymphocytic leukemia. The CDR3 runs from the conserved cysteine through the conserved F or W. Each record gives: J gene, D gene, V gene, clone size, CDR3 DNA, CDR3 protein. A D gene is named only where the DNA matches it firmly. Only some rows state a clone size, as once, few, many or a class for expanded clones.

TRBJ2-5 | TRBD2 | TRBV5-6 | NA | TGTGCCAGCAGCCATAGACTAGCGGGAATAATCCCGATTAGGGAGACCCAGTACTTC | CASSHRLAGIIPIRETQYF
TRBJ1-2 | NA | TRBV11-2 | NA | TGTGCCAGCACCAAACAGTATGGCTACACCTTC | CASTKQYGYTF
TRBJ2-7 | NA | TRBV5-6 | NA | TGTGCCAGCAGCTTTAGATCTAGCGACTCCTACGAGCAGTACTTC | CASSFRSSDSYEQYF
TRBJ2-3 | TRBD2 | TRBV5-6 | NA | TGTGCCAGCAGCTCCGTAAGTGGTCTAGCGGGAACAGATACGCAGTATTTT | CASSSVSGLAGTDTQYF
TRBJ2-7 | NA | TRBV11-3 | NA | TGTGCCAGCAGCTCGTTAGCGTCTCCCGAGCAGTACTTC | CASSSLASPEQYF
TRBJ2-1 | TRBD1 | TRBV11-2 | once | TGTGCCAGCAGTTCCGGGACAGGGGGGTACAATGAGCAGTTCTTC | CASSSGTGGYNEQFF
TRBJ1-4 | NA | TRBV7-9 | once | TGTGCCAGCAGCCCCATCAGAAGCACTAATGAAAAACTGTTTTTT | CASSPIRSTNEKLFF
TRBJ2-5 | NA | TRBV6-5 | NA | TGTGCCAGCAGTTACATCGGGATCCAAGAGACCCAGTACTTC | CASSYIGIQETQYF
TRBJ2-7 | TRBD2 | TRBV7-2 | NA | TGTGCCAGCAGCTTAGCTAGCGGGACCCCCCGGCAGTACTTC | CASSLASGTPRQYF
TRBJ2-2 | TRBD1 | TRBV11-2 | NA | TGTGCCAGCAGCCACGGGACAGGGTACGATGGCGGGGAGCTGTTTTTT | CASSHGTGYDGGELFF
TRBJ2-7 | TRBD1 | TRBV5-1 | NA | TGCGCCAGCAGCTTTTTAACAGGGGACTACGAGCAGTACTTC | CASSFLTGDYEQYF
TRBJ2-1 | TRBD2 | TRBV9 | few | TGTGCCAGCAGCGTTCTAGCGGGGGTCCACAATGAGCAGTTCTTC | CASSVLAGVHNEQFF
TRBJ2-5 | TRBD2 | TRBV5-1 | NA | TGCGCCAGCAGACTAGCGGGAGGGAAAGAGACCCAGTACTTC | CASRLAGGKETQYF
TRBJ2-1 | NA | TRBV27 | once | TGTGCCAGCAATGCATACGCCAACAATGAGCAGTTCTTC | CASNAYANNEQFF
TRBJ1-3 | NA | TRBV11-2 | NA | TGTGCCAGCAGCTTAGGATCTCTGGGGGGAAACACCATATATTTT | CASSLGSLGGNTIYF
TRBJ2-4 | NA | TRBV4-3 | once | TGCGCCAGCAGCCAAATGATCGGGGGGCGCATAAACATTCAGTACTTC | CASSQMIGGRINIQYF
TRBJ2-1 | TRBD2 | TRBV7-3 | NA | TGTGCCAGCAGCCCGGGAGGGTCCTACAATGAGCAGTTCTTC | CASSPGGSYNEQFF
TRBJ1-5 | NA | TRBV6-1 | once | TGTGCCAGCAGTGATGATCAGCCCCAGCATTTT | CASSDDQPQHF
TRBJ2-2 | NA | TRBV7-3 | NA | TGTGCCAGCAGCTCCAGGGTTGCCGGGGAGCTGTTTTTT | CASSSRVAGELFF
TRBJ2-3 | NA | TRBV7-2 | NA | TGTGCCAGCAGCTCGCGAGGGGCAGATACGCAGTATTTT | CASSSRGADTQYF
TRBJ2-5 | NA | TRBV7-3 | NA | TGTGCCAGCAGCCCCAGCAGTGGGTCACTGACCCAGTACTTC | CASSPSSGSLTQYF
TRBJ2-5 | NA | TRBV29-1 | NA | TGCAGCGCTCGGCGGGGTGAGGGAGAGACCCAGTACTTC | CSARRGEGETQYF
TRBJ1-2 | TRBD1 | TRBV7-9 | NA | TGTGCCAGCAGCCTCGGGACAGGGGGTAACTATGGCTACACCTTC | CASSLGTGGNYGYTF
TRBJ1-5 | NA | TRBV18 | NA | TGTGCCAGCTCACGCAACAGGGTTGAGGATCAGCCCCAGCATTTT | CASSRNRVEDQPQHF
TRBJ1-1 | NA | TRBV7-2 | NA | TGTGCCAGCAGCTTCGGGGGGCTTGGGAACACTGAAGCTTTCTTT | CASSFGGLGNTEAFF
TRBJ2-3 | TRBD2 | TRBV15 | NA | TGTGCCACCAGCCCCAGGGACTACCCACGATTCGATACGCAGTATTTT | CATSPRDYPRFDTQYF
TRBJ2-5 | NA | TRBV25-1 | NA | TGTGCCAGCAGTGATGGAGTCAGCCTAGAGACCCAGTACTTC | CASSDGVSLETQYF
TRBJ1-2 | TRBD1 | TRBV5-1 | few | TGCGCCAGCAGCCCGACACCAGGGACAGGGCAGATTGGTGGCTACACCTTC | CASSPTPGTGQIGGYTF
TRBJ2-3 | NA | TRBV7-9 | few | TGTGCCAGCAGCTTAGAAAGGGGGAGCACAGATACGCAGTATTTT | CASSLERGSTDTQYF
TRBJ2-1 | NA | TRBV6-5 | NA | TGTGCCAGGTTGAATGGGGGTCTATACAATGAGCAGTTCTTC | CARLNGGLYNEQFF
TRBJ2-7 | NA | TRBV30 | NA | TGTGCCTGGAGTGTAGAGGAAGCAGGGGCTCACGAGCAGTACTTC | CAWSVEEAGAHEQYF
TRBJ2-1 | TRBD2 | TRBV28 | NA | TGTGCCAGCAGCCCACCGGGACTAGCGGTGCCATCCTACAATGAGCAGTTCTTC | CASSPPGLAVPSYNEQFF
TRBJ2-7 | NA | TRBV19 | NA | TGTGCCAGTAGGGCGGCAGGGCCTTCCTACGAGCAGTACTTC | CASRAAGPSYEQYF
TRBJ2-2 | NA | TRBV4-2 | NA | TGTGCCAGCAGCCAACCGCTCGGGACACCGGACACCGGGGAGCTGTTTTTT | CASSQPLGTPDTGELFF
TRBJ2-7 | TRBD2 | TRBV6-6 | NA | TGTGCCAGCAGTTACACTAGCGGGAGGAACGAGCAGTACTTC | CASSYTSGRNEQYF
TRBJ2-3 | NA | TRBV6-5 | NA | TGTGCCAGCAGTTACTCGTTAGGGTTGGGAGATACGCAGTATTTT | CASSYSLGLGDTQYF
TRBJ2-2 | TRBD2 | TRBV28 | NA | TGTGCCAGCAAGCGGTCTAGCGGGAATCTAGGTGGAAAAACCGGGGAGCTGTTTTTT | CASKRSSGNLGGKTGELFF
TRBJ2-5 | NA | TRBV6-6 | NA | TGTGCCAGCAGTCTGGACGTTAAAGAGACCCAGTACTTC | CASSLDVKETQYF
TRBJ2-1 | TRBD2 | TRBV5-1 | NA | TGCGCCAGCAGCTTGGAGGCTAGCGGGATCCTGGATGAGCAGTTCTTC | CASSLEASGILDEQFF
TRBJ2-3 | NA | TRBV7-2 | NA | TGTGCCACCGAGGAGGGACAGACTAACACAGATACGCAGTATTTT | CATEEGQTNTDTQYF
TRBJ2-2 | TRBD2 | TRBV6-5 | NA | TGTGCCAGCAGTTACGGGCGGGGGTACACCGGGGAGCTGTTTTTT | CASSYGRGYTGELFF
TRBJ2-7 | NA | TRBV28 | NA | TGTGCCAGCAGTTTTAGCGTCGTTTCGGGTTACGAGCAGTACTTC | CASSFSVVSGYEQYF
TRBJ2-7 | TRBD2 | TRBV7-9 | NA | TGTGCCAGCAGCTTTCCCCTGGGGGAGGTAGCGGGAGGGATCTACGAGCAGTACTTC | CASSFPLGEVAGGIYEQYF
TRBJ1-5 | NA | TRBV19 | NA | TGTGCCAGTAGCACTCAATCGGTCCTCATCGGACAGCCCCAGCATTTT | CASSTQSVLIGQPQHF
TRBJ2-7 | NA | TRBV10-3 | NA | TGTGCCATCAGGGGGGCCTACGAGCAGTACTTC | CAIRGAYEQYF
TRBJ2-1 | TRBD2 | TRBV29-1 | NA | TGCAGCGTGGACCCGGGACTAGCGGGGAGAGGCGAGCAGTTCTTC | CSVDPGLAGRGEQFF
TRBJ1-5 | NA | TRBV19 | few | TGTGCCAGTAGCGAGGGTATCAATCAGCCCCAGCATTTT | CASSEGINQPQHF
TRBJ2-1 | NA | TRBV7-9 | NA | TGTGCCAGCAGCCCTCCACGGGGGCGTATTGCCTACAATGAGCAGTTCTTC | CASSPPRGRIAYNEQFF
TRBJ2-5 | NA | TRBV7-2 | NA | TGTGCCAGCAGCTTAGCGCGTGGCGGGATAAGGGAGACCCAGTACTTC | CASSLARGGIRETQYF
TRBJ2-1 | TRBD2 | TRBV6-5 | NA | TGTGCCAGCAGTTTTCTGAGCGGGAGCTCCTACAATGAGCAGTTCTTC | CASSFLSGSSYNEQFF
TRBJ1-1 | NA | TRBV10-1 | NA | TGCGCCAGCAGTACCTCCCCCGGGAACACTGAAGCTTTCTTT | CASSTSPGNTEAFF
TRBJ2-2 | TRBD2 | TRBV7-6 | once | TGTGCCAGCAGCTGGCGGACTAGCGGGAACACCGGGGAGCTGTTTTTT | CASSWRTSGNTGELFF
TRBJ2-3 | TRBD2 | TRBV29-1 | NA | TGCAGCGTTGGCGGGAGGAGTGCAGATACGCAGTATTTT | CSVGGRSADTQYF
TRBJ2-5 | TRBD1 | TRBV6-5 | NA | TGTGCCAGCAGCTGGACAGGGTTGGAGACCCAGTACTTC | CASSWTGLETQYF
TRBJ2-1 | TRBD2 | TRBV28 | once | TGTGCCAGCAGTGGAGCTAGCGGGAGCTCCTACAATGAGCAGTTCTTC | CASSGASGSSYNEQFF
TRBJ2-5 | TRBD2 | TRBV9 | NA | TGTGCCAGCAGCGTAGGGGCGCTAGCGGGAGGCCAAGAGACCCAGTACTTC | CASSVGALAGGQETQYF
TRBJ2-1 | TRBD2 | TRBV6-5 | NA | TGTGCCAGCAACAAAGCGGGAGGACCCTACAATGAGCAGTTCTTC | CASNKAGGPYNEQFF
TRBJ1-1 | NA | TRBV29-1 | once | TGCAGCGTTTTGGGACGCCGGTTTGTTGGGAACACTGAAGCTTTCTTT | CSVLGRRFVGNTEAFF
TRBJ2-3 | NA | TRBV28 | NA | TGTGCCAGCAGGACTGGGGGGCACACAGATACGCAGTATTTT | CASRTGGHTDTQYF